The 13 T cell receptor beta chains below all came from one sample that was sequenced in a study of blood T cell repertoires in COVID-19. The repertoire was sequenced with immunoSEQ multiplex PCR; TCRdb's copy has only in-frame clones and lacks some. Here the sample spans 340,000 or so clones, more than 70% being singletons. Sequenced material: peripheral blood. The receptors derive from a man aged 25 to 40 with active or convalescent COVID-19.

The CDR3 is CASSLMGRDEQYF. The CDR3 region has the DNA TGCGCCAGCAGCTTAATGGGGAGGGACGAGCAGTACTTC. The chain employs TRBV5-1 and TRBJ2-7; 7 bases are shared with TRBD2. Germline CDR1 is SGHRS and CDR2 is YFSETQ. The V and J ends lost 2 bases and 5 bases, in that order; junction bases with no gene match: 4. CDR3 length: 13 amino acids.

The chain carries TRBV6-2 or TRBV6-3 and TRBJ2-1, with a possible D match to TRBD2 (7 bases). CDR3 length: 13 amino acids. Germline CDR1 is MNHEY and CDR2 is SVGEGT. Trimming took off 4 bases at V and 7 bases at J, with 11 bases between the two ends. CDR3 sequence: CASSLGGANEQFF. In nucleotides, the CDR3 is TGTGCCAGCAGTTTGGGGGGGGCGAATGAGCAGTTCTTC.

This clone came up a few times. The chain recombines TRBV6-1 with TRBJ2-7, with 10 nucleotides matching TRBD1. The CDR3 is 16 amino acids. Germline loops: CDR1 MNHNS, CDR2 SASEGT. Trimming took 2 bases from V and 6 from J; bases not matched to a gene: 10. In DNA, the CDR3 is TGTGCCAGCAGTGAACCTGCCCGGACAGGGGGGCGCGAGCAGTACTTC. This encodes CASSEPARTGGREQYF.

V usage is TRBV5-1 and J usage is TRBJ2-1; D may be TRBD1 (5 bases). The CDR3 runs 13 residues. Trimming stripped 1 base from V and 10 bases from J, with 12 bases between. Germline CDR1 reads SGHRS; CDR2 reads YFSETQ. The chain's CDR3 is CASSLNRLGEQFF. As DNA, the CDR3 is TGCGCCAGCAGCTTGAACAGGTTAGGGGAGCAGTTCTTC.

The genes are TRBV18 and TRBJ1-2; D call uncertain. V was trimmed by 5 bases and J by 4 bases, leaving 11 bases between them. This CDR3 has 13 residues. CDR1 is KGHSH, CDR2 LQKENI, per germline. DNA for the CDR3: TGTGCCAGCTCAGAAACGACAACCTATGGCTACACCTTC. It codes for CASSETTTYGYTF.

This sequence joins TRBV19 and TRBJ1-2; D gene unclear. The CDR3 is 18 residues long. Germline V gene data show CDR1 as LNHDA and CDR2 as SQIVND (reference sequence). Trimming cost V 5 bases and J 5 bases, with 27 bases left between them. The CDR3 DNA follows: TGTGCCAGTAGTCCACAACCGGGTCAGCAGTTATACGGGTATGGCTACACCTTC. This codes for CASSPQPGQQLYGYGYTF.

This clone has a single count. The chain joins TRBV5-1 to TRBJ1-1; possible D gene TRBD1, 6 bases. Trimming took off 6 bases at V and 2 bases at J, with 14 bases between the two ends. Germline-derived CDR1 and CDR2 are SGHRS and YFSETQ. The CDR3 contains 14 residues. CDR3 bases: TGCGCCAGCAACCCCCGGACAGCTAACACTGAAGCTTTCTTT. Translation gives CASNPRTANTEAFF. The full variable domain, rest sourced from reference TRBV5-1 and TRBJ1-1, is KAGVTQTPRYLIKTRGQQVTLSCSPISGHRSVSWYQQTPGQGLQFLFEYFSETQRNKGNFPGRFSGRQFSNSRSEMNVSTLELGDSALYLCASNPRTANTEAFFGQGTRLTVV.

This clone was seen only a few times. V is TRBV6-2 or TRBV6-3 and J is TRBJ2-1, with a possible D match to TRBD2 (6 bases). Trimming left V 7 bases short and J 5 bases short, with 18 bases between. Germline V CDR1 and CDR2: MNHEY, SVGEGT. This CDR3 spans 15 amino acids. The CDR3 region has the DNA TGTGCCAGCACCCCGCGGGGTAGCCCAGACAATGAGCAGTTCTTC. Amino acid sequence: CASTPRGSPDNEQFF.

The gene calls are TRBV12-3 or TRBV12-4 and TRBJ2-1, with TRBD2 identical over 7 bases. J lost 8 bases, V lost 6 bases, and 4 bases had no gene match. This CDR3 contains 12 residues. As DNA, the CDR3 is TGTGCCAGCAGAAGACTAGCCGATGAGCAGTTCTTC. This translates into CASRRLADEQFF.

V usage is TRBV19 and J usage is TRBJ1-4; maybe TRBD1 (6 bases). Trimming pared 7 bases from V and 4 bases from J, leaving 10 bases between. Germline CDR1 is LNHDA and CDR2 is SQIVND (reference sequence). The CDR3 sequence is 13 residues long. The CDR3 region is CASTTGNNEKLFF. For the CDR3, the DNA is TGTGCCAGTACGACAGGCAATAATGAAAAACTGTTTTTT.

The V call is TRBV7-9, the J call TRBJ1-1; the D gene is possibly TRBD1 (5 bases). V was trimmed by 3 bases and J by 12 bases, leaving 14 bases between them. The CDR3 has 12 residues. Germline V gene lookup returns CDR1 SEHNR and CDR2 FQNEAQ (reference sequence). This CDR3 reads CASSFNQGGSFF. Written as DNA, the CDR3 is TGTGCCAGCAGCTTTAATCAGGGCGGATCTTTCTTT.

The chain has TRBV24-1 and TRBJ1-2; possibly TRBD1 for D (5 bases). CDR1 is KGHDR, CDR2 SFDVKD, per germline. Trimming pared 3 bases from V and 1 base from J, leaving 8 bases between. The CDR3 is made up of 14 amino acids. CDR3 bases: TGTGCCACCAGTGATCCTAGGGGTAACTATGGCTACACCTTC. This codes for CATSDPRGNYGYTF.

The chain links TRBV4-1 to TRBJ2-1, with 9 nucleotides matching TRBD1. CDR3 size: 14 residues. Germline V gene sequence: CDR1 MGHRA, CDR2 YSYEKL. Trimming removed 4 bases from V and 10 bases from J; junction bases left unmatched: 8. The CDR3 sequence: CASSLPGQGKEQFF. The CDR3 nucleotides are TGCGCCAGCAGCCTTCCGGGACAGGGAAAGGAGCAGTTCTTC.